The present T cell receptor beta chain was sequenced within a study of tumor-infiltrating lymphocytes in localized non-small cell lung cancer (TCRdb year 2021). With respect to the entire study: The cohort covered several histologies, both smokers and never-smokers, and patients whose samples were collected after neoadjuvant chemotherapy. The same patients underwent several integrated assays, with TCR sequencing performed together with flow cytometry, multiplex immunofluorescence, RNA-seq, exome sequencing and proteomics. From each patient came resected tumor tissue plus uninvolved lung tissue from that same patient, and the uninvolved lung tissue was described as non-adjacent to the tumor. The paired tumor versus uninvolved lung comparison of immunoSEQ T-cell fraction included a few dozen patients. The overall ICON cohort was composed of over a hundred surgical patients with localized non-small cell lung cancer whose tumors were resected. General conclusions and limits of the study: TCRbeta sequencing supported higher T cell infiltration in tumors than in uninvolved lung tissue, consistent with immunofluorescence CD3 counts. Assay coverage varied across patients depending on available tissue quantity, so only a subset of the cohort had TCR sequencing. No difference in TCR-derived T-cell fraction was observed between the flow cytometry-defined immunotypes IM1 (good prognosis) and IM2 (poor prognosis). No association of tumor T-cell fraction from TCR sequencing with recurrence-free survival was found (p = 0.61). Because different assays used different pieces of the same tissue, technical variation could not be distinguished from intratumor heterogeneity.

ICON enrollment began in early 2016, and the last patient was enrolled in the second half of 2018. In a subcohort of around 77 patients, fresh tumor and matched uninvolved tissue were collected for in-depth immune analyses, with TCR sequencing among those analyses. TCR sequencing was performed on DNA isolated from bulk tissue, without cell sorting. From the cysteine through the phenylalanine, the CDR3 covers 11 amino acids. Of all the DNA, just the CDR3 is kept, 33 bases in frame from base 1. V was cut back by 3 bases and J by 5 bases, leaving a gap of 6 bases between them. In its sample, this clone was seen once. Its specific antigen is unknown. There are no base qualities to consult, and no much larger clone falls within one base. TCR sequencing with the immunoSEQ assay provided the T-cell fraction in tumor and uninvolved lung tissue. Regarding the original processing steps: For survival analysis, patients were split into high (upper tertile) and low (lower two tertiles) T-cell fraction groups and compared by log-rank test. A signed-rank test was used to check for differences in T-cell fraction between paired tumor and uninvolved lung. In TCRdb, the immuneACCESS table is reduced to in-frame sequences with V and J assigned. These tables do not hold every clone; where another copy was compared, an unresolved V gene accounts for under half, and the others remain unexplained. V, J and clone size are taken as reported in that table, and D and trimming were inferred from the DNA itself. For this sample there are 15,000 to 20,000 clones; roughly three quarters appear just once. The ten largest clones capture around 4.9% of the sample.

The rearranged chain carries TRBV5-3 and TRBJ2-7, with the identity of the D gene unclear. TRBV5-3 is an open reading frame whose function is uncertain. Sample: lung tumor tissue. The sequence came from a human donor with non-small cell lung cancer. The CDR3 sequence is CARSWTDEQYF. At the DNA level, the sequence is TGTGCCAGAAGCTGGACGGACGAGCAGTACTTC.